The 8 T cell receptor beta chains presented below share a single source sample, sequenced in a study of cytomegalovirus exposure and HLA in healthy donors. Clones were read by immunoSEQ multiplex PCR, and TCRdb kept only the in-frame ones, dropping some. The sample gives approximately 160,000 clones, 80% to 85% of which show up once; about a tenth is in the top ten. The material sequenced was PBMCs. The receptor source for this set is a man aged 25-40 years in good health and CMV-seropositive.

This chain links TRBV11-2 with TRBJ2-3; the match to TRBD1 covers 7 bases. Germline V gene sequence: CDR1 SGHAT, CDR2 FQNNGV. V was clipped by 0 bases and J by 7 bases; unmatched bases: 10. CDR3 length: 16 residues. DNA of the CDR3: TGTGCCAGCAGCTTAGACGCCTGGGACAGCCCCCATACGCAGTATTTT. Protein sequence: CASSLDAWDSPHTQYF.

The V gene is TRBV28, the J gene TRBJ1-5, with D tentatively TRBD1 (6 bases). Germline V CDR1 and CDR2: MDHEN, SYDVKM. Trimming took 6 bases from V and 6 from J, leaving 18 bases between them. The CDR3 extends over 15 amino acids. CDR3 DNA: TGTGCCAGCAGCACTGCAACACAGGGTCGTCAGCCCCAGCATTTT. Protein sequence: CASSTATQGRQPQHF.

This clone was observed a single time. The V call is TRBV27, the J call TRBJ2-3; the match to TRBD1 covers 10 bases. Looked up from germline, CDR1 is MNHEY and CDR2 is SMNVEV (reference sequence). J was trimmed by 6 bases and V by 3 bases; bases with no gene match: 6. CDR3 length: 15 amino acids. CDR3 nucleotide sequence: TGTGCCAGCAGTTTCACCGGACAGGGGGGGGATACGCAGTATTTT. This gives the protein CASSFTGQGGDTQYF.

The rearrangement links TRBV6-5 to TRBJ1-6; no firm D call. Germline lookup yields CDR1 MNHEY and CDR2 SVGAGI. V lost 5 bases and J lost 3, with 11 bases in between. The CDR3 runs 15 residues. CDR3 loop: CASSRTQVYNSPLHF. CDR3 coding DNA: TGTGCCAGCAGTCGGACTCAGGTCTATAATTCACCCCTCCACTTT.

A few counts support this clone. CDR3 protein: CASIRPGGAGVEKLFF. As DNA, the CDR3 is TGCGCCAGCATTCGGCCAGGGGGCGCAGGGGTTGAAAAACTGTTTTTT. The V gene is TRBV10-1, the J gene TRBJ1-4, with 8 positions matching TRBD1. Germline V gives CDR1 WNHNN, CDR2 SYGVQD (reference sequence). The CDR3 contains 16 residues. V trimming: 7 bases; J trimming: 7 bases; junction bases outside the gene matches: 14.

This chain connects TRBV13 to TRBJ1-2; 8 nucleotides agree with TRBD1. Losses at the gene ends were 4 bases for V and 8 bases for J; bases not matched to a gene: 12. The germline V gene encodes CDR1 PRHDT and CDR2 FYEKMQ (reference sequence). The CDR3 is 15 residues long. CDR3 DNA: TGTGCCAGCAGCTCCGTACCGGACAGGGTTTCCGGCTACACCTTC. Amino acids: CASSSVPDRVSGYTF.

This clone was detected only a few times. The chain employs TRBV6-5 and TRBJ2-7; 11 positions agree with TRBD1. Germline V gene sequence: CDR1 MNHEY, CDR2 SVGAGI. CDR3 length: 14 residues. Trimming removed 4 bases from V and 2 bases from J; junction bases left unmatched: 1. CDR3 coding DNA: TGTGCCAGCAGTTCGGGACAGGGGGCCTACGAGCAGTACTTC. Its protein product is CASSSGQGAYEQYF.

This chain uses TRBV19 with TRBJ2-6; D possibly corresponds to TRBD2 (6 bases). CDR1 and CDR2 from the germline V gene are LNHDA and SQIVND (reference sequence). The V gene lost 3 bases and the J gene lost 0 bases, with 18 bases spanning the gap. The CDR3 extends over 19 amino acids. DNA for the CDR3: TGTGCCAGTAGTATTCCCTCCCCTAGCGCAAACTCTGGGGCCAACGTCCTGACTTTC. Translating it yields CASSIPSPSANSGANVLTF. Using reference TRBV19 and TRBJ2-6 for the parts outside the CDR3, the full variable domain is DGGITQSPKYLFRKEGQNVTLSCEQNLNHDAMYWYRQDPGQGLRLIYYSQIVNDFQKGDIAEGYSVSREKKESFPLTVTSAQKNPTAFYLCASSIPSPSANSGANVLTFGAGSRLTVL.